The 10 T cell receptor beta chains below come from one sample, sequenced in a study of cytomegalovirus exposure and HLA in healthy donors. With 60 Vbeta and 13 Jbeta primers, the PCR was carried out. The assay was immunoSEQ multiplex PCR, and TCRdb's table has in-frame clones only and misses some. This sample's clone table lists 77,000 or so clones. Sequencing was performed on PBMCs. The receptors derive from a man in his thirties or forties in good health and CMV-seronegative.

The chain carries TRBV6-1 and TRBJ2-7; 15 bases fit TRBD2. Germline values: CDR1 MNHNS, CDR2 SASEGT. The CDR3 is 13 residues long. V lost 7 bases to trimming and J lost 7 bases; unmatched junction nucleotides: 2. The CDR3 loop is CASKGTSGGEQYF. The CDR3 DNA follows: TGTGCCAGCAAAGGGACTAGCGGGGGGGAGCAGTACTTC.

The chain uses TRBV5-1 and TRBJ2-1; 8 bases map to TRBD1. V was clipped by 4 bases and J by 9 bases; unmatched bases: 6. Germline V lookup: CDR1 SGHRS, CDR2 YFSETQ. The CDR3 totals 13 residues. CDR3 nucleotide sequence: TGCGCCAGCAGCCTGGACAGGGTTGGTGAGCAGTTCTTC. Protein sequence: CASSLDRVGEQFF.

V usage is TRBV4-1 and J usage is TRBJ1-4; D is unclear. Germline V gives CDR1 MGHRA, CDR2 YSYEKL. Trimming removed 8 bases from V and 7 bases from J, with 14 bases in between. CDR3 length equals 13 residues. CDR3 bases: TGCGCCAGCTCGAGAGGGTTTAGTGAAAAACTGTTTTTT. It yields the protein CASSRGFSEKLFF.

As regards this clone: The junction differs from germline at one of its ends, possibly a read error. J is TRBJ2-6 and V is TRBV18; weak D call: TRBD2 (5 bases). Germline V gene lookup returns CDR1 KGHSH and CDR2 LQKENI. This CDR3 has 18 residues. The CDR3 bases are TGTGCCAGCGCACCAGGAGAGGGCCTTGAGTCCGGGGCCAACGTCCTGACTTTC. Its protein is CASAPGEGLESGANVLTF.

In the case of this clone: One end of the junction is discordant with germline, which a read error may explain. The gene calls are TRBV7-7 and TRBJ1-6; 8 bases are shared with TRBD1. CDR3 length equals 16 residues. Germline V gene sequence: CDR1 SSHAT, CDR2 FNYEAQ (reference sequence). The CDR3 region is CASSQFRDRSLSPLHF. The CDR3 DNA reads TGTGCTAGCAGCCAATTCCGGGACAGGAGTTTGTCACCCCTCCACTTT.

The chain employs TRBV7-9 and TRBJ2-4; TRBD2 agrees at 9 bases. V shed 5 bases, J shed 5 bases, and the junction held 10 bases outside the gene matches. The CDR3 runs to 16 residues. The V gene's germline CDR1 is SEHNR and CDR2 FQNEAQ (reference sequence). CDR3 coding DNA: TGTGCCAGCAGCCCCCATCTAGCGGGGAACCAAAACATTCAGTACTTC. This sequence encodes CASSPHLAGNQNIQYF. Full variable domain (remainder filled in from reference TRBV7-9 and TRBJ2-4): DTGVSQNPRHKITKRGQNVTFRCDPISEHNRLYWYRQTLGQGPEFLTYFQNEAQLEKSRLLSDRFSAERPKGSFSTLEIQRTEQGDSAMYLCASSPHLAGNQNIQYFGAGTRLSVL.

The chain couples TRBV18 to TRBJ1-2; 7 bases are shared with TRBD1. Germline V gene sequence: CDR1 KGHSH, CDR2 LQKENI. Trimming cost V 4 bases and J 2 bases; bases outside gene matches: 7. CDR3 length equals 15 residues. This CDR3 reads CASSLGTEVNYGYTF. Written as DNA, the CDR3 is TGTGCCAGCTCACTTGGGACAGAAGTCAACTATGGCTACACCTTC. Full variable domain (rest looked up from reference TRBV18 and TRBJ1-2): NAGVMQNPRHLVRRRGQEARLRCSPMKGHSHVYWYRQLPEEGLKFMVYLQKENIIDESGMPKERFSAEFPKEGPSILRIQQVVRGDSAAYFCASSLGTEVNYGYTFGSGTRLTVV.

This sequence joins TRBV19 and TRBJ2-5; D gene unclear. Trimming took off 5 bases at V and 5 bases at J, with 15 bases between the two ends. Germline CDR1 LNHDA, CDR2 SQIVND (reference sequence). The CDR3 is 14 amino acids. Written as DNA, the CDR3 is TGTGCCAGTAGTCGAAGGTCGCTCGGGGAGACCCAGTACTTC. Encoded protein: CASSRRSLGETQYF.

The chain combines TRBV30 with TRBJ2-7, with 10 bases matching TRBD2. The CDR3 extends over 16 amino acids. The V segment lost 0 bases and the J segment 3 bases; nucleotides outside the gene matches: 8. Germline lookup yields CDR1 GTSNPN and CDR2 SVGIG (reference sequence). CDR3 sequence (DNA): TGTGCCTGGAGTGTACGGGCTAGCGGGAGCGTCTACGAGCAGTACTTC. The encoded protein is CAWSVRASGSVYEQYF.

With respect to this clone: One end of the junction is discordant with germline, which a read error may explain. The CDR3 DNA sequence: TGCAGCGCTGAACGACAGGGAGTTGGTGGCTACACCTTC. Its translation is CSAERQGVGGYTF. The V call is TRBV29-1, the J call TRBJ1-2; 7 bases line up with TRBD1. The germline V gene encodes CDR1 SQVTM and CDR2 ANQGSEA. The CDR3 consists of 13 residues.